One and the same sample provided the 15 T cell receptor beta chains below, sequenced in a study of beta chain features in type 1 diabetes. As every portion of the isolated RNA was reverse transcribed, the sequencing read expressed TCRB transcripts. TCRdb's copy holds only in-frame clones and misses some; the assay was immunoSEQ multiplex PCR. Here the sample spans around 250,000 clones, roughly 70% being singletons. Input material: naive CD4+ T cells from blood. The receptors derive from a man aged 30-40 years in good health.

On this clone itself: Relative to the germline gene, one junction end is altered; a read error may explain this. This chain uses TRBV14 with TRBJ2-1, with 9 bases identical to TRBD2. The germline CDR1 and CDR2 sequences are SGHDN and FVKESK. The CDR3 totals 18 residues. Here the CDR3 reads CASSQKLAGTSSHNEQFF. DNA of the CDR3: TGTGCCAGCAGCCAGAAGCTCGCCGGGACTAGCTCCCACAATGAGCAGTTCTTC.

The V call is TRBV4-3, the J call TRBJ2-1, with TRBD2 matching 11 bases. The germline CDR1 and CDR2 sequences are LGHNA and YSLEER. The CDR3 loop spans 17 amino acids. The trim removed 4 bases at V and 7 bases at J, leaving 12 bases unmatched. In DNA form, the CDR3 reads TGCGCCAGCAGCCTCGTCAGCCGGGTAGCGGGAGGGAATGAGCAGTTCTTC. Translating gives CASSLVSRVAGGNEQFF.

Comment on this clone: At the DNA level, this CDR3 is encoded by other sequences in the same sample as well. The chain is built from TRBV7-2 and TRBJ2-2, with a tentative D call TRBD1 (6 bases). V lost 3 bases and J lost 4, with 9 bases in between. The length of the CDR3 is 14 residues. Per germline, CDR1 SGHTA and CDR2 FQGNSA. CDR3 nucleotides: TGTGCCAGCAGCTTGGGCAGGGGCACCGGGGAGCTGTTTTTT. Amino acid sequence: CASSLGRGTGELFF.

The CDR3 region has the DNA TGTGCCAGCGGCAGGGGGCAGTGGAATGAGCAGTTCTTC. Amino acid sequence: CASGRGQWNEQFF. The V and J genes are TRBV7-9 and TRBJ2-1; 8 nucleotides agree with TRBD1. The length of the CDR3 is 13 residues. With 8 bases clipped from V and 7 bases from J, the junction kept 7 bases outside the gene matches. Germline loops: CDR1 SEHNR, CDR2 FQNEAQ (reference sequence). The full variable domain, rest sourced from reference TRBV7-9 and TRBJ2-1, is DTGVSQNPRHKITKRGQNVTFRCDPISEHNRLYWYRQTLGQGPEFLTYFQNEAQLEKSRLLSDRFSAERPKGSFSTLEIQRTEQGDSAMYLCASGRGQWNEQFFGPGTRLTVL.

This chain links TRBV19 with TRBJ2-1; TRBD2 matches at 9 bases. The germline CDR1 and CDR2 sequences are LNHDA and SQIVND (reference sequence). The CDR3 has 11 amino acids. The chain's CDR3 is CVAGDYNEQFF. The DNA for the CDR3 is TGTGTAGCGGGGGACTACAATGAGCAGTTCTTC.

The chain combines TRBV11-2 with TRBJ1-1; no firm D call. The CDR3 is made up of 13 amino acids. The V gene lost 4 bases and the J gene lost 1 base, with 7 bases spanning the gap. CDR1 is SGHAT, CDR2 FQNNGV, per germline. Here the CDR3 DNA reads TGTGCCAGCAGCTGGACGCAGAACACTGAAGCTTTCTTT. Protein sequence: CASSWTQNTEAFF.

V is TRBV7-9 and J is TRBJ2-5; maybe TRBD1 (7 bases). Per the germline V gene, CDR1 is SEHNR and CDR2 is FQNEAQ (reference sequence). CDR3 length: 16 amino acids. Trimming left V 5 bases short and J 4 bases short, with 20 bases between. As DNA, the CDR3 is TGTGCCAGCAGCCCCCAGGGGGGACTCCGGCGAGAGACCCAGTACTTC. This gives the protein CASSPQGGLRRETQYF.

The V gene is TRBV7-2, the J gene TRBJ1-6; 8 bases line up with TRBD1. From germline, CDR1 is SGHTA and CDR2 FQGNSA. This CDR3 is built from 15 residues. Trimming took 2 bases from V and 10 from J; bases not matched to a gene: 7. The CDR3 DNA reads TGTGCCAGCAGCTTAATCCGACAGGGGATCTCACCCCTCCACTTT. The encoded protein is CASSLIRQGISPLHF. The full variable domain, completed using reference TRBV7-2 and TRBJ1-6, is GAGVSQSPSNKVTEKGKDVELRCDPISGHTALYWYRQSLGQGLEFLIYFQGNSAPDKSGLPSDRFSAERTGGSVSTLTIQRTQQEDSAVYLCASSLIRQGISPLHFGNGTRLTVT.

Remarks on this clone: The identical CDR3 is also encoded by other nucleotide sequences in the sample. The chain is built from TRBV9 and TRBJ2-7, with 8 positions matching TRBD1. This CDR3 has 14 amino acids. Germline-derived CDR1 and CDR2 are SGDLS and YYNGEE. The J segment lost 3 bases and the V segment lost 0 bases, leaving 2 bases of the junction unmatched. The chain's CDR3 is CASSVGTGNYEQYF. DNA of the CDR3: TGTGCCAGCAGCGTAGGGACAGGGAACTACGAGCAGTACTTC.

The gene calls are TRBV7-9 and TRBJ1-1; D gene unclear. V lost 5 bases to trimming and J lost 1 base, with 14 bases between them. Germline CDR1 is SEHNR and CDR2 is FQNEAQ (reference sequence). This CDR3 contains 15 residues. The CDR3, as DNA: TGTGCCAGCAGCGTCAACGGGATGAGGAACACTGAAGCTTTCTTT. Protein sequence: CASSVNGMRNTEAFF.

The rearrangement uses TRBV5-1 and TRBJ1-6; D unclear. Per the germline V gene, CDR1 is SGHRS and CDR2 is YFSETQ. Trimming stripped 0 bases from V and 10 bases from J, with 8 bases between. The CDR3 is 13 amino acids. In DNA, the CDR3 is TGCGCCAGCAGCTTGGCGGGGATCTCACCCCTCCACTTT. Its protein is CASSLAGISPLHF. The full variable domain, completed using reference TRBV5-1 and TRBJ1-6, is KAGVTQTPRYLIKTRGQQVTLSCSPISGHRSVSWYQQTPGQGLQFLFEYFSETQRNKGNFPGRFSGRQFSNSRSEMNVSTLELGDSALYLCASSLAGISPLHFGNGTRLTVT.

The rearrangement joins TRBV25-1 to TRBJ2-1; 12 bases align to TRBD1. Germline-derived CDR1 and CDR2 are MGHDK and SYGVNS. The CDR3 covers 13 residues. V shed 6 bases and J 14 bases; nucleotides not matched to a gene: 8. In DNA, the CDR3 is TGTGCCAGCAGCGTACCCGGGACAGGGGGCGAGTTCTTC. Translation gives CASSVPGTGGEFF.

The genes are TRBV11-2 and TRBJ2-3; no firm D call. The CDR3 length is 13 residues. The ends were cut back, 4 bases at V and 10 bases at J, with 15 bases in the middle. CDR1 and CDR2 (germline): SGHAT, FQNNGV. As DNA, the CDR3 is TGTGCCAGCAGCTCCCGACCCCTCGGAGCGCAGTATTTT. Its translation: CASSSRPLGAQYF.

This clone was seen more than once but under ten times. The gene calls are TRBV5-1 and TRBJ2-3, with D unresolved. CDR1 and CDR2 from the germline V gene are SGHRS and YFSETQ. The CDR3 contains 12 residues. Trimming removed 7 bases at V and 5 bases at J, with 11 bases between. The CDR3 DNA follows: TGCGCCAGCTCCAGGCTGGGAGATACGCAGTATTTT. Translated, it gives CASSRLGDTQYF.

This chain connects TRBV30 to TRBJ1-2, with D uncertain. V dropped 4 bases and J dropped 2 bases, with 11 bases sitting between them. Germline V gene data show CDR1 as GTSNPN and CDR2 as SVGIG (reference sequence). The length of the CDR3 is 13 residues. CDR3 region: CAWTLPANYGYTF. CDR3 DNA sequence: TGTGCCTGGACTCTACCAGCCAACTATGGCTACACCTTC.